Below, 26 T cell receptor beta chains from the same sample are listed, as sequenced in a study of cytomegalovirus exposure and HLA in healthy donors (dated by TCRdb to the late 2010s). Libraries were built with the immunoSEQ multiplex PCR assay. For the multiplex PCR, a mixture combining 60 forward primers for TCR Vbeta segments and 13 reverse primers for TCR Jbeta segments was used. TCRdb provides this immuneACCESS table in a form limited to in-frame rearrangements. Some clones are lacking; in checked studies, under half of them reflect an unresolved V gene, and why the rest are absent is not known. The sample records over 150,000 clones, about 85% of which are singletons. 2.5% of the sample is in the top ten clones. Sequenced: PBMCs. The receptors stem from a man aged 25-45 years in good health and CMV-seropositive.

DNA of the CDR3: TGTGCCAGCAGGCGACCCGGGGTCTACGAGCAGTACGTC. This gives the protein CASRRPGVYEQYV. The chain links TRBV6-5 to TRBJ2-7; a possible D gene is TRBD2 (5 bases). This CDR3 is 13 amino acids long. V was trimmed by 6 bases and J by 3 bases, leaving 12 bases between them. Germline V gives CDR1 MNHEY, CDR2 SVGAGI.

The rearrangement joins TRBV9 to TRBJ2-1; a possible D gene is TRBD1 (6 bases). The CDR3 totals 15 residues. Trimming removed 6 bases from V and 1 base from J, with 14 bases in between. CDR1 and CDR2 from the germline V gene are SGDLS and YYNGEE. CDR3 nucleotides: TGTGCCAGCACTTTAAGGGACACTTCCTACAATGAGCAGTTCTTC. As protein: CASTLRDTSYNEQFF.

The chain links TRBV15 to TRBJ2-5; 7 nucleotides line up with TRBD2. The CDR3 has 12 residues. Trimming cost V 3 bases and J 9 bases; bases outside gene matches: 4. The germline gives CDR1 LNHNV, CDR2 YYDKDF (reference sequence). In DNA, the CDR3 is TGTGCCACCAGCAGGGGCCGGGAGGCCCAGTACTTC. This translates into CATSRGREAQYF.

The chain employs TRBV7-3 and TRBJ2-1; D perhaps matches TRBD2 (6 bases). The germline V gene has CDR1 SGHTA and CDR2 FQGTGA. V gave up 5 bases and J gave up 6 bases, with 11 bases separating them. The CDR3 loop spans 13 amino acids. CDR3 bases: TGTGCCAGCAGCCCGCAGGGAGGCAATGAGCAGTTCTTC. The encoded protein is CASSPQGGNEQFF.

The CDR3 is CASSSYSGQGITNEKLFF. Written as DNA, the CDR3 is TGTGCCAGCAGCTCGTATTCGGGACAGGGGATAACTAATGAAAAACTGTTTTTT. The V gene is TRBV9, the J gene TRBJ1-4; TRBD1 matches 10 bases. CDR1 is SGDLS and CDR2 is YYNGEE in the germline V gene. V shed 4 bases and J 1 base; nucleotides not matched to a gene: 10. The CDR3 totals 18 residues.

The rearrangement uses TRBV15 and TRBJ2-1; 8 bases line up with TRBD2. V shed 5 bases, J shed 8 bases, and the junction held 20 bases outside the gene matches. The germline V gene encodes CDR1 LNHNV and CDR2 YYDKDF (reference sequence). The CDR3 is 18 amino acids. The CDR3 nucleotides read TGTGCCACCAGCCAAGGAGGACTAGCCTCAACAAAGGTAGATGAGCAGTTCTTC. Encoded protein: CATSQGGLASTKVDEQFF.

The chain has TRBV4-1 and TRBJ1-2, with D possibly being TRBD1 (5 bases). The CDR3 extends over 14 amino acids. The germline CDR1 and CDR2 sequences are MGHRA and YSYEKL. Trimming pared 0 bases from V and 5 bases from J, leaving 10 bases between. The CDR3 sequence is CASSQDRAGYGYTF. The CDR3 nucleotides are TGCGCCAGCAGCCAAGATCGGGCAGGGTATGGCTACACCTTC.

The V gene is TRBV5-8, the J gene TRBJ2-3; 10 nucleotides agree with TRBD2. The CDR3 has 17 residues. Germline lookup yields CDR1 SGHTS and CDR2 YDEGEE. With V trimmed by 3 bases and J by 7 bases, 14 bases remained unmatched. In DNA form, the CDR3 reads TGTGCCAGCAGCTACCTCCCCCTAGCGGGAGTGGTAAATACGCAGTATTTT. Its translation: CASSYLPLAGVVNTQYF.

This chain joins TRBV9 and TRBJ2-3, with 9 bases aligning to TRBD2. This CDR3 region has 16 residues. After removal of 0 bases from V and 5 bases from J, the junction contained 7 bases not matched to a gene. The germline gives CDR1 SGDLS, CDR2 YYNGEE. The CDR3 DNA reads as TGTGCCAGCAGCGTAGGCCTAGCGGGAATGAGAGATACGCAGTATTTT. Translating gives CASSVGLAGMRDTQYF.

The sample holds a few counts of this clone. The rearrangement joins TRBV7-9 to TRBJ1-4; TRBD1 matches at 7 bases. From germline, CDR1 is SEHNR and CDR2 FQNEAQ (reference sequence). The CDR3 is 15 amino acids. V lost 4 bases and J lost 6; bases outside the gene matches: 8. The CDR3 DNA reads TGTGCCAGCAGCTGGAGACAGGGACCTGATGAAAAACTGTTTTTT. Protein product: CASSWRQGPDEKLFF. Full variable domain (rest looked up from reference TRBV7-9 and TRBJ1-4): DTGVSQNPRHKITKRGQNVTFRCDPISEHNRLYWYRQTLGQGPEFLTYFQNEAQLEKSRLLSDRFSAERPKGSFSTLEIQRTEQGDSAMYLCASSWRQGPDEKLFFGSGTQLSVL.

This clone appeared once. The rearrangement joins TRBV11-3 to TRBJ2-1, with 10 bases fitting TRBD2. The V gene end was trimmed by 2 bases and the J gene end by 7 bases; junction bases not matched to a gene: 8. Germline loops: CDR1 SGHNT, CDR2 YENEEA. CDR3 length equals 16 residues. The chain's CDR3 is CASSLSGRGGGNEQFF. The CDR3 DNA reads TGTGCCAGCAGCTTAAGCGGGAGGGGAGGAGGGAATGAGCAGTTCTTC.

The V call is TRBV9, the J call TRBJ2-1, with D perhaps matching TRBD1 (6 bases). This CDR3 comprises 15 residues. Trimming shortened V by 3 bases and J by 0 bases, and 10 bases separated the two germline ends. Germline CDR1 SGDLS, CDR2 YYNGEE. The CDR3: CASSAGQSSYNEQFF. The CDR3 DNA reads TGTGCCAGCAGCGCCGGACAGAGCTCCTACAATGAGCAGTTCTTC.

CDR3: CASARDRGLYNSPLHF. The CDR3 nucleotides read TGTGCCAGCGCCCGGGACAGGGGGCTATATAATTCACCCCTCCACTTT. The chain couples TRBV19 to TRBJ1-6; 12 bases are shared with TRBD1. The germline gives CDR1 LNHDA, CDR2 SQIVND (reference sequence). Losses at the gene ends were 9 bases for V and 4 bases for J; bases not matched to a gene: 7. The CDR3 length is 16 residues.

As regards this clone: Within the sample, other DNA sequences also encode this same CDR3. The CDR3 here is CASSPGQGNYGYTF. CDR3 bases: TGCGCCAGCAGCCCGGGACAGGGTAACTATGGCTACACCTTC. The rearrangement links TRBV5-1 to TRBJ1-2; TRBD1 aligns across 9 bases. The germline gives CDR1 SGHRS, CDR2 YFSETQ. This CDR3 is built from 14 residues. J gave up 1 base and V 4 bases, and 2 bases lay outside the gene matches.

The rearrangement links TRBV5-1 to TRBJ1-4, with D possibly matching TRBD1 (5 bases). The CDR3 contains 18 residues. Trimming left V 5 bases short and J 0 bases short, with 20 bases between. CDR1 and CDR2 (germline): SGHRS, YFSETQ. CDR3 nucleotide sequence: TGCGCCAGCAGAGAGACCGGGGGGACGGTTGCAACTAATGAAAAACTGTTTTTT. This translates into CASRETGGTVATNEKLFF.

This sequence joins TRBV5-4 and TRBJ1-3, with D unresolved. V lost 1 base and J 4 bases, leaving 12 bases between the germline ends. Per germline, CDR1 SGHNT and CDR2 YYREEE (reference sequence). The CDR3 has 15 amino acids. Here the CDR3 DNA reads TGTGCCAGCAGCTTGAATCGGGTAGGAGGAAACACCATATATTTT. Its protein product is CASSLNRVGGNTIYF.

This clone was observed a handful of times. The chain employs TRBV6-6 and TRBJ1-2; 8 nucleotides match TRBD1. With 2 bases clipped from V and 6 bases from J, the junction kept 5 bases outside the gene matches. The CDR3 totals 14 residues. Germline V gene sequence: CDR1 MNHNY, CDR2 SVGAGI (reference sequence). Here the CDR3 reads CASSYGDRTNGYTF. CDR3 sequence (DNA): TGTGCCAGCAGTTACGGGGACAGGACCAATGGCTACACCTTC.

This rearrangement joins TRBV4-2 to TRBJ2-3; 11 bases match TRBD2. J lost 4 bases, V lost 4 bases, and 16 bases had no gene match. The CDR3 has 19 amino acids. Germline V gene data show CDR1 as LGHNA and CDR2 as YNFKEQ. This chain's CDR3 is CASSREGLAGGPGADTQYF. The CDR3 DNA reads TGTGCCAGCAGCCGAGAAGGGTTAGCGGGAGGGCCGGGGGCAGATACGCAGTATTTT.

This chain links TRBV12-5 with TRBJ2-5; D is perhaps TRBD2 (5 bases). This CDR3 spans 12 amino acids. Trimming shortened V by 1 base and J by 7 bases, and 7 bases separated the two germline ends. Germline CDR1 and CDR2: LGHNT and FRNRAP. CDR3 sequence reads: CASGLARGTQYF. As DNA, the CDR3 is TGTGCTAGTGGTTTGGCCCGGGGGACCCAGTACTTC.

The chain employs TRBV27 and TRBJ2-5; D may be TRBD1 (6 bases). This CDR3 is 15 amino acids long. The germline CDR1 and CDR2 sequences are MNHEY and SMNVEV (reference sequence). V dropped 1 base and J dropped 2 bases, with 11 bases sitting between them. Written as DNA, the CDR3 is TGTGCCAGCAGTTTATACCCAGGGGTTCAAGAGACCCAGTACTTC. It encodes CASSLYPGVQETQYF.

This clone came up once. V usage is TRBV5-1 and J usage is TRBJ2-2; possibly TRBD1 for D (6 bases). Trimming shortened V by 5 bases and J by 1 base, and 12 bases separated the two germline ends. Looked up from germline, CDR1 is SGHRS and CDR2 is YFSETQ. The CDR3 spans 15 residues. The CDR3 reads CASSQPQGNTGELFF. CDR3 bases: TGCGCCAGCAGTCAACCACAGGGGAACACCGGGGAGCTGTTTTTT.

The CDR3 DNA is TGCAGTGGTCTTTTCGGGGACATTCAGTACTTC. Translating it yields CSGLFGDIQYF. The V gene is TRBV20-1, the J gene TRBJ2-4; TRBD2 might be the D (5 bases). Germline CDR1 reads DFQATT; CDR2 reads SNEGSKA (reference sequence). V gave up 7 bases and J gave up 8 bases, with 12 bases separating them. The CDR3 is 11 amino acids.

The rearrangement uses TRBV19 and TRBJ2-3; tentative D call: TRBD2 (6 bases). The length of the CDR3 is 15 residues. Trimming shortened V by 10 bases and J by 2 bases, and 19 bases separated the two germline ends. CDR1 and CDR2 from the germline V gene are LNHDA and SQIVND (reference sequence). CDR3 bases: TGTGCCACTTCAAGGAGGGGCAGAACCACAGATACGCAGTATTTT. Its protein product is CATSRRGRTTDTQYF.

In DNA, the CDR3 is TGTGCCAGCTCACCCTCGACAGTCGGGCGGTTCACCATATATTTT. Translation: CASSPSTVGRFTIYF. The V and J genes are TRBV18 and TRBJ1-3, with TRBD1 as a possible D gene (5 bases). The CDR3 runs to 15 residues. V lost 3 bases to trimming and J lost 9 bases, with 18 bases between them. Germline assignment: CDR1 KGHSH and CDR2 LQKENI.

This chain connects TRBV6-1 to TRBJ2-1, with D possibly being TRBD2 (6 bases). CDR3 length equals 15 residues. From germline, CDR1 is MNHNS and CDR2 SASEGT. V lost 6 bases and J 8 bases, leaving 20 bases between the germline ends. The CDR3 sequence: CASRDIEEGVDEQFF. The CDR3 bases are TGTGCCAGCAGGGACATCGAGGAGGGTGTCGATGAGCAGTTCTTC.

The rearrangement joins TRBV6-5 to TRBJ1-1; 7 nucleotides agree with TRBD1. V gave up 10 bases and J gave up 3 bases; unmatched junction bases: 5. The CDR3 contains 12 residues. Germline loops: CDR1 MNHEY, CDR2 SVGAGI. This chain's CDR3 is CATQTGYTEAFF. The CDR3 DNA reads as TGTGCCACCCAGACAGGGTACACTGAAGCTTTCTTT.